Listed below are T cell receptor beta chains from one sample, sequenced in a study of T cell repertoires in cytomegalovirus infection. TCRdb reprocessed the reads via MiXCR and lists one record per CDR3 protein. Here the sample spans hundreds of thousands of distinct CDR3 sequences, roughly 43% being singletons. These receptors have no identified antigens. The sample consisted of cultured PBMCs, taken from culture after CMV antigen stimulation. Source of these receptors: a human donor in good health (CMV status not recorded). Some clones in this sample may be carry-over from other donors' samples. The conserved cysteine and the conserved F or W are not part of the CDR3 here.

V gene: TRBV7-9; J gene: TRBJ2-1; CDR3 protein: ASSLVGQVKNEQF
V gene: TRBV11-2; J gene: TRBJ2-1; CDR3 protein: ASSSRGGQTKRNEQF
V gene: TRBV28; J gene: TRBJ2-3; CDR3 protein: ASSPPPPEGRADTQY
V gene: TRBV12-3/TRBV12-4; J gene: TRBJ1-1; CDR3 protein: ASSLYGQIEAF
V gene: TRBV19; J gene: TRBJ2-1; CDR3 protein: ASSSNRGAGSYNEQF
V gene: TRBV12-3/TRBV12-4; J gene: TRBJ1-1; CDR3 protein: ASSPGQSGTEAF
V gene: TRBV15; J gene: TRBJ2-2; CDR3 protein: ATSRESPSGANTGELF
V gene: TRBV19; J gene: TRBJ1-1; CDR3 protein: ASSVAGTASEAF
V gene: TRBV13; J gene: TRBJ2-3; CDR3 protein: ASSYRPTDTQY
V gene: TRBV7-8; J gene: TRBJ1-4; CDR3 protein: ASSLRGLGNEKLF
V gene: TRBV6-9; J gene: TRBJ2-7; CDR3 protein: ASSYSNRGYEQY
V gene: TRBV19; J gene: TRBJ2-3; CDR3 protein: ASSMNIARRSTDTQY
V gene: TRBV19; J gene: TRBJ1-4; CDR3 protein: ASTGPAGEKLF
V gene: TRBV7-2; J gene: TRBJ1-2; CDR3 protein: ASSLLTGSGYT
V gene: TRBV28; J gene: TRBJ2-1; CDR3 protein: ASSSRRQPSSYNEQF
V gene: TRBV20-1; J gene: TRBJ2-3; CDR3 protein: SAAAAAAGSHTQY
V gene: TRBV4-2; J gene: TRBJ1-2; CDR3 protein: ASSQESTNYGYT
V gene: TRBV6-5; J gene: TRBJ2-2; CDR3 protein: ASSLAEAGTGELF
V gene: TRBV11-3; J gene: TRBJ2-3; CDR3 protein: ASSLALGNTQY
V gene: TRBV20-1; J gene: TRBJ2-3; CDR3 protein: SADGTSGTDTQY
V gene: TRBV12-3/TRBV12-4; J gene: TRBJ2-6; CDR3 protein: ASSYTTTVTDFSGANVLT
V gene: TRBV7-4; J gene: TRBJ1-1; CDR3 protein: ASSSMENTEAF
V gene: TRBV5-1; J gene: TRBJ2-3; CDR3 protein: ASSMSTQRGDTQY
V gene: TRBV6-1; J gene: TRBJ2-5; CDR3 protein: ATYRLGTSETQY
V gene: TRBV7-8; J gene: TRBJ2-1; CDR3 protein: ASGDNEQF
V gene: TRBV12-3/TRBV12-4; J gene: TRBJ2-5; CDR3 protein: ASSLAPAAETQY
V gene: TRBV19; J gene: TRBJ2-7; CDR3 protein: ASSLVASGRSHYEQY
V gene: TRBV2; J gene: TRBJ2-1; CDR3 protein: ASIDGVDNEQF
V gene: TRBV12-3/TRBV12-4; J gene: TRBJ1-4; CDR3 protein: ASNSGPTNEKLF
V gene: TRBV5-4; J gene: TRBJ2-5; CDR3 protein: ASSRDLAGHQETQY
V gene: TRBV7-2; J gene: TRBJ2-7; CDR3 protein: ASSLAGRGRRKSYEQY
V gene: TRBV15; J gene: TRBJ1-1; CDR3 protein: ATSRDLAVMNTEAF
V gene: TRBV28; J gene: TRBJ2-3; CDR3 protein: ASSFPERGGKDTQY
V gene: TRBV6-1; J gene: TRBJ1-5; CDR3 protein: ASRPTGGDQPQH
V gene: TRBV6-2/TRBV6-3; J gene: TRBJ2-7; CDR3 protein: ASSYSVLAGGSPSYEQY
V gene: TRBV11-2; J gene: TRBJ2-3; CDR3 protein: ASSIGGVTDTQY
V gene: TRBV19; J gene: TRBJ1-3; CDR3 protein: ASSMSGGSGNTIY
V gene: TRBV10-3; J gene: TRBJ2-5; CDR3 protein: AISDSGQETQY
V gene: TRBV12-3/TRBV12-4; J gene: TRBJ2-1; CDR3 protein: ASSSRTGGGNEQF
V gene: TRBV7-2; J gene: TRBJ2-4; CDR3 protein: ASSLLGLAGGPRGWNIQY
V gene: TRBV19; J gene: TRBJ2-7; CDR3 protein: ARVLLAGPYEQY
V gene: TRBV7-6; J gene: TRBJ2-7; CDR3 protein: ASSLPGQENTYEQY
V gene: TRBV5-1; J gene: TRBJ1-4; CDR3 protein: ASSTRWPGGEKLF
V gene: TRBV6-2/TRBV6-3; J gene: TRBJ2-1; CDR3 protein: ASSYPSGEQF
V gene: TRBV7-6; J gene: TRBJ2-1; CDR3 protein: ASTFFNANEQF
V gene: TRBV12-3/TRBV12-4; J gene: TRBJ1-4; CDR3 protein: ASSFTKVDREKLF
V gene: TRBV7-2; J gene: TRBJ2-1; CDR3 protein: ASRNRGPYNEQF
V gene: TRBV6-1; J gene: TRBJ2-1; CDR3 protein: ASSDSAGGQNYNEQF
V gene: TRBV12-3/TRBV12-4; J gene: TRBJ1-2; CDR3 protein: ASSAGTVNPYGYT
V gene: TRBV6-6; J gene: TRBJ2-5; CDR3 protein: ASSYAGETQY
V gene: TRBV12-3/TRBV12-4; J gene: TRBJ1-1; CDR3 protein: ASRPPLGHSDTEAF
V gene: TRBV28; J gene: TRBJ1-5; CDR3 protein: ASSPQGIDLFGNQPQH
V gene: TRBV28; J gene: TRBJ1-2; CDR3 protein: ASFGSIGYT